One sample yielded the 22 T cell receptor beta chains listed below, sequenced in a study of response to subunit inactivated influenza vaccine. Using its own MiXCR run on the RT-PCR reads, TCRdb lists one record per CDR3 protein. The sample includes roughly 500,000 distinct CDR3 sequences, approximately 15% of them seen just once. The source material was CD4+ T cells sorted from PBMCs, sampled less than 30 months after vaccination. The receptors derive from a man aged 50 to 69 who received an inactivated influenza vaccine.

This clonotype was observed a single time. V and J are TRBV4-3 and TRBJ1-1; D is undetermined. V lost 1 base and J lost 1, with 7 bases in between. The CDR3 has 14 residues. The germline V gene has CDR1 LGHNA and CDR2 YSLEER. Here the CDR3 reads CASSQAGKNTEAFF. The DNA of the CDR3 is TGCGCCAGCAGCCAAGCCGGGAAGAACACTGAAGCTTTCTTT.

The gene calls are TRBV27 and TRBJ2-1; TRBD2 agrees at 10 bases. The CDR3 runs to 15 residues. The V gene end was trimmed by 7 bases and the J gene end by 3 bases; junction bases not matched to a gene: 6. The germline V gene encodes CDR1 MNHEY and CDR2 SMNVEV (reference sequence). In DNA, the CDR3 is TGTGCCAGCACCTCGAGGACTAGCGGCTACAATGAGCAGTTCTTC. Protein sequence: CASTSRTSGYNEQFF.

The V call is TRBV14, the J call TRBJ2-3; a possible D gene is TRBD2 (6 bases). The CDR3 is made up of 15 amino acids. Trimming left V 1 base short and J 8 bases short, with 16 bases between. From germline, CDR1 is SGHDN and CDR2 FVKESK. CDR3 DNA: TGTGCCAGCAGCCAAGCTGTAGCGGTAACGGGTACGCAGTATTTT. It is translated as CASSQAVAVTGTQYF.

The rearrangement uses TRBV5-1 and TRBJ2-1; TRBD2 agrees at 13 bases. V gave up 4 bases and J gave up 9 bases; unmatched junction bases: 10. The germline V gene encodes CDR1 SGHRS and CDR2 YFSETQ. The CDR3 covers 16 residues. The CDR3: CASSLPGLAGSGEQFF. For the CDR3, the DNA is TGCGCCAGCAGCCTTCCGGGACTAGCGGGATCTGGTGAGCAGTTCTTC.

By proportion, this clonotype is medium-sized. The chain couples TRBV20-1 to TRBJ2-4; the D gene could be TRBD1 or TRBD2 (6 bases each). The V end was cut by 4 bases, the J end by 6 bases, with 13 bases between. The CDR3 is made up of 13 amino acids. Germline V lookup: CDR1 DFQATT, CDR2 SNEGSKA (reference sequence). The CDR3 DNA is TGCAGTGCTACCGGAGGAGGGGGAAACATTCAGTACTTC. Amino acids: CSATGGGGNIQYF.

The chain couples TRBV20-1 to TRBJ2-1; 9 bases are shared with TRBD2. V was pared by 7 bases and J by 0 bases, with 4 bases of the junction left unmatched. This CDR3 contains 14 residues. CDR1 DFQATT and CDR2 SNEGSKA come from the germline V gene (reference sequence). CDR3 in amino acids: CSVMTSGSYNEQFF. The CDR3 coding sequence is TGCAGTGTCATGACTAGCGGCTCCTACAATGAGCAGTTCTTC.

Only a few counts were recorded for this clonotype. This chain links TRBV28 with TRBJ2-7; unclear D gene. V was pared by 4 bases and J by 6 bases, with 13 bases between. Germline assignment: CDR1 MDHEN and CDR2 SYDVKM. This CDR3 is 13 amino acids long. CDR3 protein: CASSSPTVREQYF. The DNA of the CDR3 is TGTGCCAGCAGTTCCCCGACGGTGCGCGAGCAGTACTTC.

The V and J genes are TRBV27 and TRBJ2-1, with 8 nucleotides matching TRBD2. The ends lost 6 bases at V and 6 bases at J; junction bases unmatched: 10. CDR3 length: 15 amino acids. In germline, CDR1 is MNHEY, CDR2 SMNVEV (reference sequence). The CDR3 reads CASSRRLAGGNEQFF. In DNA, the CDR3 is TGTGCCAGCAGCCGACGACTCGCGGGAGGCAATGAGCAGTTCTTC.

The chain couples TRBV19 to TRBJ2-2, with unresolved D. Deletions cut 6 bases from V and 7 bases from J, with 12 bases between. Looked up from germline, CDR1 is LNHDA and CDR2 is SQIVND (reference sequence). The CDR3 runs to 13 residues. The CDR3 sequence: CASSPEKDGELFF. The CDR3 DNA reads TGTGCCAGTAGCCCCGAAAAGGACGGGGAGCTGTTTTTT.

This sequence joins TRBV20-1 and TRBJ1-1; 8 bases align to TRBD1. The CDR3 extends over 16 amino acids. Germline-derived CDR1 and CDR2 are DFQATT and SNEGSKA (reference sequence). Trimming removed 1 base from V and 1 base from J; junction bases left unmatched: 8. CDR3 amino acids: CSARGTGSSRNTEAFF. The CDR3 coding sequence is TGCAGTGCTAGAGGGACAGGGTCTAGCCGGAACACTGAAGCTTTCTTT.

The rearrangement links TRBV5-1 to TRBJ1-4, with D possibly being TRBD1 (6 bases). V lost 3 bases and J 3 bases, leaving 12 bases between the germline ends. The CDR3 sequence is 15 residues long. The V gene's germline CDR1 is SGHRS and CDR2 YFSETQ. CDR3 protein: CASSSGQTANEKLFF. The CDR3 coding sequence is TGCGCCAGCAGCTCCGGACAGACAGCTAATGAAAAACTGTTTTTT.

The CDR3 region is CAIRGYPDTKVEQFF. The CDR3, as DNA: TGTGCCATCCGAGGGTACCCGGACACTAAAGTGGAGCAGTTCTTC. The chain combines TRBV10-3 with TRBJ2-1; the D gene could be TRBD1 or TRBD2 (5 bases each). CDR3 length: 15 amino acids. CDR1 and CDR2 (germline): ENHRY, SYGVKD. Trimming stripped 8 bases from V and 10 bases from J, with 24 bases between.

The rearrangement links TRBV29-1 to TRBJ2-7; 10 nucleotides match TRBD2. The germline V gene encodes CDR1 SQVTM and CDR2 ANQGSEA. CDR3 size: 16 residues. Trimming took 7 bases from V and 3 from J; bases not matched to a gene: 15. Here the CDR3 reads CSALRYTTSGNYEQYF. The CDR3, as DNA: TGCAGCGCATTGAGGTACACCACTAGCGGGAACTACGAGCAGTACTTC.

This rearrangement joins TRBV27 to TRBJ2-4; 7 bases align to TRBD1. Germline V gives CDR1 MNHEY, CDR2 SMNVEV (reference sequence). The CDR3 loop spans 13 amino acids. V gave up 6 bases and J gave up 9 bases; unmatched junction bases: 8. CDR3 amino acids: CASSPRQGAIQYF. CDR3 nucleotides: TGTGCCAGCAGCCCTCGACAGGGCGCCATTCAGTACTTC.

The chain carries TRBV4-3 and TRBJ2-3, with 11 nucleotides matching TRBD2. The CDR3 totals 15 residues. Looked up from germline, CDR1 is LGHNA and CDR2 is YSLEER. J was trimmed by 1 base and V by 6 bases; bases with no gene match: 3. The DNA of the CDR3 is TGCGCCAGCAGGTTACTAGCGGGGGGCACAGATACGCAGTATTTT. Its protein product is CASRLLAGGTDTQYF.

The chain combines TRBV20-1 with TRBJ2-1, with a weak D call TRBD1 (6 bases). CDR3 size: 14 residues. Per the germline V gene, CDR1 is DFQATT and CDR2 is SNEGSKA (reference sequence). V was clipped by 3 bases and J by 7 bases, with 16 bases between them. The CDR3 here is CSARFGQLSNEQFF. CDR3 nucleotides: TGCAGTGCTAGGTTCGGACAGCTAAGTAATGAGCAGTTCTTC.

The rearrangement joins TRBV20-1 to TRBJ2-3; possible D gene TRBD2, 7 bases. The CDR3 is 14 amino acids. V gave up 6 bases and J gave up 2 bases, with 15 bases separating them. Germline CDR1 and CDR2: DFQATT and SNEGSKA (reference sequence). CDR3 coding DNA: TGCAGTGCCCTTAGGGGGGGGGCCACAGATACGCAGTATTTT. Encoded protein: CSALRGGATDTQYF.

Many counts were recorded for this clonotype. The V call is TRBV10-3, the J call TRBJ2-2; 10 bases map to TRBD1. This CDR3 is 16 amino acids long. The germline gives CDR1 ENHRY, CDR2 SYGVKD. Losses at the gene ends were 0 bases for V and 6 bases for J; bases not matched to a gene: 4. In DNA, the CDR3 is TGTGCCATCAGTGAGTCCGACAGGGGGCATGCCGGGGAGCTGTTTTTT. The encoded protein is CAISESDRGHAGELFF.

The chain employs TRBV7-9 and TRBJ2-1, with D possibly matching TRBD1 (6 bases). Germline lookup yields CDR1 SEHNR and CDR2 FQNEAQ (reference sequence). With 2 bases removed from V and 9 bases from J, the gap between germline ends came to 11 bases. The CDR3 extends over 13 amino acids. The CDR3 region is CASSLSGDGEQFF. Written as DNA, the CDR3 is TGTGCCAGCAGCTTATCAGGGGACGGTGAGCAGTTCTTC.

This clonotype was counted ten times or more. The chain has TRBV5-1 and TRBJ2-7; 7 nucleotides agree with TRBD1. Germline trimming cut 2 bases from V and 3 bases from J; bases unmatched to any gene: 5. Germline V gene data show CDR1 as SGHRS and CDR2 as YFSETQ. The CDR3 consists of 14 residues. The CDR3 region has the DNA TGCGCCAGCAGCTTAAGCCGGGACAGCTACGAGCAGTACTTC. Its protein is CASSLSRDSYEQYF.

At least ten counts were recorded for this clonotype. The rearrangement joins TRBV3-1 to TRBJ2-5; 7 nucleotides agree with TRBD1. After removal of 4 bases from V and 5 bases from J, the junction contained 10 bases not matched to a gene. The CDR3 is 15 residues long. Germline V gene lookup returns CDR1 LGHDT and CDR2 YNNKEL (reference sequence). The CDR3 DNA follows: TGTGCCAGCAGCCCTCGTCATGACAGGGCTGAGACCCAGTACTTC. It is translated as CASSPRHDRAETQYF.

This chain's CDR3 is CSARVRDYEQYF. DNA of the CDR3: TGCAGTGCTAGAGTCAGGGACTACGAGCAGTACTTC. The chain employs TRBV20-1 and TRBJ2-7, with D tentatively TRBD1 (5 bases). Germline V gives CDR1 DFQATT, CDR2 SNEGSKA (reference sequence). V was trimmed by 1 base and J by 3 bases, leaving 7 bases between them. CDR3 length equals 12 residues.